A single sample gave rise to the 15 T cell receptor beta chains below, sequenced in a study of T-cell reconstitution after alpha-beta-depleted transplantation in children. Unique molecular identifiers featured in how the TCRbeta library was prepared. MiXCR, run by TCRdb on the PCR reads, gives a single entry per CDR3 protein. Among about 610,000 distinct CDR3 sequences listed, over 9.5% were seen once. Sequences were derived from PBMCs from the stem cell graft donor, sampled from the stem cell graft. The source of these receptors is a human donor who donated a stem cell graft to a child with acute myeloid leukemia.

In its sample, this clonotype was seen many times. This chain joins TRBV5-1 and TRBJ2-2; weak D call: TRBD1 (5 bases). The germline CDR1 and CDR2 sequences are SGHRS and YFSETQ. V dropped 5 bases and J dropped 2 bases, with 13 bases sitting between them. The CDR3 has 15 residues. CDR3 region: CASRGHAQNTGELFF. DNA for the CDR3: TGCGCCAGCAGAGGACACGCGCAAAACACCGGGGAGCTGTTTTTT.

The chain carries TRBV11-1 and TRBJ2-7; D is tentatively TRBD1 or TRBD2 (5 bases each). The CDR3 spans 16 residues. Germline-derived CDR1 and CDR2 are SGHAT and FQDESV (reference sequence). The germline V and J ends were trimmed by 1 base and 0 bases, with 13 bases remaining between them. The CDR3 bases are TGTGCCAGCAGCTTAGTTGCAGGGACCTACTCCTACGAGCAGTACTTC. Protein sequence: CASSLVAGTYSYEQYF.

V and J are TRBV10-3 and TRBJ2-7, with a possible D match to TRBD2 (5 bases). Germline assignment: CDR1 ENHRY and CDR2 SYGVKD. The CDR3 is 14 residues long. Trimming removed 2 bases at V and 6 bases at J, with 14 bases between. The CDR3 bases are TGTGCCATCAGTGAGGGAGCGGCGACTGGCGAGCAGTACTTC. As protein: CAISEGAATGEQYF.

This clonotype appeared many times. This chain uses TRBV2 with TRBJ2-1, with no clear D. The V end was cut by 7 bases, the J end by 9 bases, with 13 bases between. The CDR3 loop spans 12 amino acids. CDR1 is SNHLY, CDR2 FYNNEI, per germline. The CDR3 DNA is TGTGCCAGCACCTGGGGTAACGGTGAGCAGTTCTTC. Its protein is CASTWGNGEQFF.

The chain recombines TRBV24-1 with TRBJ2-3; D not resolved. Trimming took 9 bases from V and 3 from J, leaving 15 bases between them. Per germline, CDR1 KGHDR and CDR2 SFDVKD. The length of the CDR3 is 14 residues. The chain's CDR3 is CATSQFPRTDTQYF. CDR3 coding DNA: TGTGCCACCTCCCAATTTCCCAGAACAGATACGCAGTATTTT.

J is TRBJ2-7 and V is TRBV12-3 or TRBV12-4; the D call may be TRBD1 or TRBD2 (6 bases each). Trimming took off 7 bases at V and 7 bases at J, with 17 bases between the two ends. This CDR3 region has 13 residues. The CDR3 sequence is CASNPGALGEQYF. The CDR3, as DNA: TGTGCCAGCAACCCGGGGGCACTGGGGGAGCAGTACTTC.

Only a few counts were recorded for this clonotype. This chain connects TRBV29-1 to TRBJ2-5, with TRBD2 identical over 7 bases. Germline CDR1 and CDR2: SQVTM and ANQGSEA. This CDR3 contains 13 residues. With V trimmed by 7 bases and J by 2 bases, 7 bases remained unmatched. The CDR3 here is CSALLASQETQYF. In nucleotides, the CDR3 is TGCAGCGCCCTACTAGCGTCTCAAGAGACCCAGTACTTC.

This clonotype appeared many times. The chain recombines TRBV12-3 or TRBV12-4 with TRBJ2-7; no firm D call. The CDR3 runs 12 residues. Trimming took off 3 bases at V and 9 bases at J, with 12 bases between the two ends. CDR3 sequence (DNA): TGTGCCAGCAGTTTTGTGGAGCAAACGCAGTACTTC. It specifies CASSFVEQTQYF.

This clonotype turned up a few times. The rearrangement links TRBV9 to TRBJ2-3; TRBD2 agrees at 9 bases. V lost 0 bases, J lost 4 bases, and 6 bases stayed unmatched. There are 16 residues in the CDR3. The germline gives CDR1 SGDLS, CDR2 YYNGEE. The CDR3 DNA reads TGTGCCAGCAGCGTAGGACCGGGACTAGCATCAGATACGCAGTATTTT. Amino acids: CASSVGPGLASDTQYF.

In its sample, this clonotype was seen a few times. This chain connects TRBV6-2 or TRBV6-3 to TRBJ1-2; no firm D call. Germline values: CDR1 MNHEY, CDR2 SVGEGT. CDR3 length: 14 amino acids. Trimming took off 0 bases at V and 1 base at J, with 6 bases between the two ends. The CDR3 loop reads CASSYSNLNYGYTF. In nucleotides, the CDR3 is TGTGCCAGCAGTTACTCGAATCTTAACTATGGCTACACCTTC.

This clonotype was recorded many times. This sequence joins TRBV9 and TRBJ2-2; TRBD1 matches 9 bases. V was clipped by 3 bases and J by 1 base; unmatched bases: 1. The CDR3 is made up of 15 amino acids. Per germline, CDR1 SGDLS and CDR2 YYNGEE. CDR3 residues: CASSADRGNTGELFF. The CDR3 DNA reads TGTGCCAGCAGCGCGGACAGGGGGAACACCGGGGAGCTGTTTTTT.

The chain joins TRBV6-2 or TRBV6-3 to TRBJ2-1, with D perhaps given as TRBD1 or TRBD2 (5 bases each). The germline V gene has CDR1 MNHEY and CDR2 SVGEGT. The CDR3 covers 15 residues. Deletions cut 6 bases from V and 0 bases from J, with 12 bases between. The CDR3 reads CASRTGGSSYNEQFF. The CDR3 DNA reads TGTGCCAGCAGAACTGGGGGAAGCTCCTACAATGAGCAGTTCTTC.

For this clonotype: Compared with germline, one end of the junction differs, possibly owing to a read error. The chain carries TRBV7-3 and TRBJ2-2, with unresolved D. This CDR3 region has 13 residues. Per the germline V gene, CDR1 is SGHTA and CDR2 is FQGTGA. The CDR3 loop is CAGSASQTGELFF. CDR3 coding DNA: TGTGCCGGCAGCGCCTCCCAAACCGGGGAGCTGTTTTTT.

The chain employs TRBV9 and TRBJ2-5; D is unclear. The germline V gene encodes CDR1 SGDLS and CDR2 YYNGEE. Deletions cut 1 base from V and 5 bases from J, with 9 bases between. The CDR3 runs 13 residues. The CDR3 region has the DNA TGTGCCAGCAGCGTAACCGTAAAGGAGACCCAGTACTTC. This sequence encodes CASSVTVKETQYF.

This chain joins TRBV5-1 and TRBJ2-3, with D possibly called TRBD1 or TRBD2 (6 bases each). The ends were cut back, 4 bases at V and 4 bases at J, with 13 bases in the middle. The CDR3 runs to 14 residues. CDR1 is SGHRS and CDR2 is YFSETQ in the germline V gene. Here the CDR3 reads CASSGQGRSDTQYF. DNA for the CDR3: TGCGCCAGCAGCGGGCAGGGGAGGTCAGATACGCAGTATTTT.